This TCR beta chain was captured by sequencing in a study of T-cell reconstitution after alpha-beta-depleted transplantation in children. Study outcomes and limitations: Surviving recipient T cells and thymic progenitors accounted for the high day-60 TCRbeta diversity observed in some patients. The authors attributed T-cell counts and diversity one year after transplant mostly to newly produced T cells. After transplant, at about two months, alpha-beta T cells were reportedly derived from several hundred expanded graft clones.

Unique molecular identifiers tagged the TCRbeta library. TCRdb reprocessed the PCR reads with MiXCR, giving one entry per CDR3 protein. The sample contains around 800,000 distinct CDR3 sequences, roughly 15% of which appear only once. The table lists this clonotype with a few counts. Its antigen is not identified. The receptor was isolated from a male patient younger than 18 who had a stem cell transplant for acute lymphoblastic leukemia, so the T cells may come from the graft donor. The sample in question was PBMCs, mostly from graft donor cells, obtained 360 days after TCRalphabeta/CD19-depleted stem cell transplant.

CDR3 DNA: TGCGCCAGCACAAGGACAGGGGGAATGGGTGGCTACACCTTC. It encodes CASTRTGGMGGYTF. The J gene is TRBJ1-2, the V gene TRBV4-1, with 10 bases lining up with TRBD1. Germline assignment: CDR1 MGHRA and CDR2 YSYEKL. With V trimmed by 7 bases and J by 7 bases, 9 bases remained unmatched. This CDR3 has 14 residues.